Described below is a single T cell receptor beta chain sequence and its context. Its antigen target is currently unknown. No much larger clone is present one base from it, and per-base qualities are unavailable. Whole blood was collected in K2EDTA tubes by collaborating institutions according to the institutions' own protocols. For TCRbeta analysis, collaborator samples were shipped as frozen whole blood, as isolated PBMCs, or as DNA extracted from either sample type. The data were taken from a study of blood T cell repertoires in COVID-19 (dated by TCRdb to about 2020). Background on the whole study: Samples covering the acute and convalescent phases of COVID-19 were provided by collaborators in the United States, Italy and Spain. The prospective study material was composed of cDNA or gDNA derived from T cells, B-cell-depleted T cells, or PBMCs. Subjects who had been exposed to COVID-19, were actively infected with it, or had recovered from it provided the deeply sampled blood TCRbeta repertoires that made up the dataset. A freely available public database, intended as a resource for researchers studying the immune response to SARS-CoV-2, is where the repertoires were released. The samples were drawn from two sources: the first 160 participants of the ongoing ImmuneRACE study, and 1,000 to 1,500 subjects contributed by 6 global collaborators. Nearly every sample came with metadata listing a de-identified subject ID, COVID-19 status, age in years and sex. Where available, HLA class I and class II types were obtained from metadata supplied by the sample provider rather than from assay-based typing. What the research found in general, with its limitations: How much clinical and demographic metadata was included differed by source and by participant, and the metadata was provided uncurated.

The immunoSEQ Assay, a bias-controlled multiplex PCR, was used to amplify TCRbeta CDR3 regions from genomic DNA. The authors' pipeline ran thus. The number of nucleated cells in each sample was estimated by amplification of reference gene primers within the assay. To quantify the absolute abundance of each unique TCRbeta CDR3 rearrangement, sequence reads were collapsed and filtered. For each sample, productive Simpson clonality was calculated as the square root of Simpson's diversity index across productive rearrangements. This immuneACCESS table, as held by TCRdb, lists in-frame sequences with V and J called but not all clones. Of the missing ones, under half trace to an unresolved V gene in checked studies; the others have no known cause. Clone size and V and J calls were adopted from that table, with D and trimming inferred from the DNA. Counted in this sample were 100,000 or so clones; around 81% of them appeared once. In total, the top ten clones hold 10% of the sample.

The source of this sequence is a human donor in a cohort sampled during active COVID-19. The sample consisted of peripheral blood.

The nucleotides read TGTGCCAGCAGCCAAGAACAGGGGGCTGATCAGCCCCAGCATTTT. This encodes CASSQEQGADQPQHF. The chain couples TRBV4-2 to TRBJ1-5; 9 junctional bases match TRBD1. The CDR3 runs 15 amino acids, cysteine and phenylalanine included. The retained sequence is limited to the CDR3, 45 bases, with the frame set at the first base. Based on the germline V gene, the CDR1 and CDR2 sequences are LGHNA and YNFKEQ. V has 0 bases trimmed and J has 5 bases trimmed; junction bases matching no gene number 2.